Listed here is a single T cell receptor (beta chain). Its antigen remains undetermined. Qualities for individual bases were not recorded, and no much larger clone is one base off. The data originate from a study of cytomegalovirus exposure and HLA in healthy donors (dated by TCRdb to about 2017). Regarding the complete study: An earlier analysis of approximately 550 of the donors reported approximately 270 Gb of sequence data and some 100 million unique TCR beta sequences from 150 million to 200 million T cells. To predict cytomegalovirus infection status, the study combined high-throughput TCR immunosequencing, statistical association of individual TCRs with disease status, and machine learning. An early release that covered fewer than 800 HLA-typed donors contained approximately 300 gigabases of sequencing data and some 87 million unique TCR sequences. The study aimed to test whether signatures of past pathogen exposure could be identified by cataloging public T cell receptors. Among 398 genotyped donors of the cohort, an average of roughly 240,000 unique TCR beta nucleotide sequences were sequenced per donor, roughly 20% of them non-productive. Among the roughly 380 genotyped donors, around 81% belonged to the genetic ancestry cluster associated with self-reported Caucasian donors. Class I and class II HLA loci were covered by the typing at four-digit resolution. A separate validation cohort of 100 to 150 different subjects was used in addition to the 666-subject first cohort. Several DR-DQ haplotypes were treated as single units for association and clustering because of strong linkage in the cohort. A later analysis re-analyzed previously published TCR beta repertoires from 666 donors and added high-resolution HLA genotyping to study TCR occurrence patterns. Typing coverage differed by locus: A, B, C, DRB1 and DQB1 were typed in roughly 620-630 donors, DQA1 in around 500, DPA1 in 600 to 610, and DPB1 in 400 to 480. A later genetic analysis used genome-wide SNP genotypes for about 60% of the roughly 700 donors, treating that subset as a discovery cohort. Rather than drawing on any new phenotypic data, the later analysis identified candidate immune exposures from TCR beta sequences and the way those sequences occurred across donors. The T cell repertoires of 550 to 850 subjects were profiled by immunosequencing and related to cytomegalovirus serostatus. Donor age, sex, ethnicity and CMV serostatus were compiled alongside the repertoire data. In an earlier analysis of 550 to 700 of the donors, high-throughput TCR beta sequencing was used to judge whether each TCR beta V gene segment behaved as functional or pseudogenic. All discovery cohort repertoires had been generated on a single sequencing platform. General conclusions and limits of the study: A later genetic analysis reported fewer N-insertions in productive TCRs among donors in an Asian-associated ancestry cluster than the approximately 700-donor mean. An association between a missense DCLRE1C variant and V-gene and J-gene trimming of TCR beta chains was found in a later genetic analysis and replicated in an independent cohort. Presence/absence analyses assumed roughly uniform sequencing depth across donors, an assumption that may not hold. The earlier analysis of 587 of the donors excluded roughly 16 rarely observed V segments, including chromosome 9 orphons, because counts were too low. A further reported finding was that TCR beta sequences accurately predicted the HLA-A and HLA-B alleles for most subjects in the first cohort. Because HLA typing was unavailable for some donors at each locus, only the typed subset was used in association tests. The sequencing pipeline was judged likely to have produced a cluster of highly shared sequence variants as a technical artifact. The classifier was reported to diagnose cytomegalovirus status with high specificity and sensitivity in both the original cohort and the validation cohort. When HLA alleles, especially DR and DQ, strongly co-occurred, attributing TCR associations to individual alleles was difficult. At a false discovery rate of 0.05, a later analysis linked around 15,000 TCR beta sequences to specific HLA alleles. The authors suggested that the approach could potentially be generalized to other disease states and immunological phenotypes. Most CMV-associated TCR beta chains appeared to be HLA-restricted in a later analysis, and the HLA associations seemed to be driven largely by CMV exposure. In a later analysis, HLA-associated TCR beta chains showed more clonal expansion and lower generation probabilities than non-associated chains that were equally common. A total of fewer than 200 TCR beta chains were listed by the study as associated with cytomegalovirus. Linkage disequilibrium might explain the correlated functional status among segregating V segments, but an unknown experimental factor could not be ruled out. In vitro tests confirmed that a few of the cytomegalovirus-associated TCR beta chains recognize cytomegalovirus antigens. For the cohort, immune exposure information was limited to CMV serostatus. This cohort had only TCR beta chains sequenced, and the lack of alpha or paired-chain data limited which features could be detected. An earlier analysis of some 560 of the donors showed that most TCR beta V segments appeared in productive rearrangements either about 90% or about 30% of the time, which broadly matched IMGT annotations. A later analysis found that TCR association rates varied across HLA loci, with DRB1 alleles showing the most associated TCRs and HLA-C alleles the fewest. Across donors, most TCR sequences were observed very rarely, whereas some public TCRs were present in many individuals. A later analysis reported that several top co-occurrence clusters appeared linked to parvovirus B19, influenza, CMV and Epstein-Barr virus. Because the 87-base-pair reads could not distinguish some IMGT-functional V segments, including TRBV6-2 and TRBV6-3, those segments were excluded.

Library preparation was by the immunoSEQ multiplex PCR assay. For the multiplex PCR, a mixture combining 60 forward primers for TCR Vbeta segments and 13 reverse primers for TCR Jbeta segments was used. The CDR3 region of rearranged TCR beta genes was amplified from genomic DNA by a multiplex PCR assay. Amplified TCR beta libraries were sequenced as 87-base-pair reads on the Illumina HiSeq System. In the original analysis: A later analysis counted about 80 million unique TCR beta chains across the 500 to 850 repertoires, and 10 million to 12 million of these chains were shared by at least two donors. Raw reads were error-corrected and collapsed into unique sequences by a nearest-neighbor algorithm in which closely related sequences were merged to remove PCR and sequencing errors. CDR3 sequences were aligned to IMGT reference sequences to assign V, D and J gene segments. Each retained sequence needed at least a six-nucleotide match to both a V gene segment and a J gene segment. Rearrangements were called productive when the CDR3 lacked stop codons and stayed in frame with V and J; all others were non-productive. CDR3 was defined according to IMGT convention as the region running from the second conserved V-encoded cysteine to the conserved J-encoded phenylalanine. The earlier analysis of a few hundred of the donors excluded sequences that lacked an unambiguous match to a single V gene segment. An earlier analysis of over 450 of the donors classified V segments as functional when productive rearrangements were above 56.7% and as segregating when the standard deviation between donors was above 5%. A statistical classification framework was developed to diagnose cytomegalovirus status using the catalog of TCR beta chain sequences. V and J gene assignment, in a later analysis, came from comparing TCR nucleotide sequences with IMGT/GENE-DB human TR gene sequences. Using the TCRdist pipeline, a later analysis assigned CDR3 sequences along with most-parsimonious VDJ recombination scenarios. In a later analysis, every TCR beta chain was defined by the combination of its CDR3 amino acid sequence and its V-gene family, and reads without a unique V-gene family were dropped. In a later analysis, fewer than 600 highly shared, low-generation-probability nucleotide sequences were removed to address suspected cross-contamination and a sequencing artifact. In a later analysis, a clonal expansion index for each public chain was calculated from normalized within-repertoire ranks of inferred template counts. In a later analysis, generation probabilities were computed using a VDJ recombination model fitted to out-of-frame rearrangements, and the results were checked against IGoR. A later analysis scored TCR-TCR, TCR-HLA and TCR-CMV co-occurrence with hypergeometric tests, applying a repertoire-size bias correction to TCR pairs. To estimate false discovery rates, a later analysis permuted the HLA or CMV assignments 20 times. In a later analysis, co-occurring TCRs were grouped with DBSCAN, and TCRdist sequence similarity was added when clustering was performed within HLA-allele-positive subsets. Repertoires with fewer than 30,000 or more than 120,000 public chains, plus five repertoires with anomalous nucleotide sharing, were excluded from co-occurrence clustering. The immuneACCESS repertoire file appears here via TCRdb, limited to in-frame rearrangements. These files lack a portion of the clones; in checked studies, under half of the deficit traces to unresolved V genes, and the cause of the others is not known. The DNA gave D and trimming, while V, J and clone size come from that table. The table for this sample lists approximately 100,000 clones; about 64% of them were counted only once. The ten largest clones represent 2.5% to 3% of the sample.

The junction shows trimming of 1 base on V and 10 bases on J, plus 9 bases between the germline ends. CDR3 length: 12 amino acids, cysteine to phenylalanine. Only the CDR3 portion is preserved as DNA: 36 bases, with reading frame beginning at the first base. CDR1 and CDR2 are drawn from the germline V gene: LGHNA, YSLEER. In total, approximately 690 healthy bone marrow donors made up the cohort. Cohort members were all nominally healthy when sampled, although unrecorded immune exposures were likely present. The donor was CMV seronegative and was included in the group of several hundred seronegative cohort members. A peripheral blood sample was provided by each donor, and peripheral blood mononuclear cells were used for TCR beta sequencing. The Qiagen DNeasy Blood Extraction Kit was used to extract genomic DNA from the blood cell samples.

The material sequenced was PBMCs. This TCR derives from a female donor in good health and CMV-seronegative. Rearrangement joined TRBV4-3 to TRBJ2-3; TRBD1 might be the D gene, on 6 matching bases. CDR3 loop: CASSQGQGPQYF. The nucleotides are TGCGCCAGCAGCCAAGGGCAGGGGCCGCAGTATTTT.